The TCR beta chain under discussion was sequenced for a study of T cells after yellow fever vaccination (dated by TCRdb to about 2019). Regarding the study in general: The SMART-Seq v4 Ultra Low Input RNA kit was used to prepare libraries from fractions with low cell numbers. Two healthy male donors, one aged 18 to 30 and one aged 30 to 39 years, were included in the cohort. To follow T-cell clones before and after primary and booster YFV17D yellow fever vaccination, bulk TCR alpha and beta repertoires were sequenced over time. Blood samples were taken at several timepoints before and after primary and secondary immunization, and bulk PBMC replicates and cell subsets were isolated.

In the germline V gene, CDR1 corresponds to SGHTA and CDR2 to FQGTGA. V lost 5 bases and J lost 2 bases; the stretch between them is 11 bases long. From the cysteine up to the phenylalanine, the CDR3 has a length of 14 residues. Just the 42-base CDR3 DNA is kept, in frame starting at base 1. For sequencing, an Illumina NovaSeq 6000 was employed. Synthesis of TCR cDNA relied on 5'RACE template switching, a step that introduced a universal primer site along with unique molecular identifiers. cDNA synthesis was primed from both the TCR alpha and TCR beta constant segments. Library amplification used two PCR steps, and the second PCR step added sample barcodes and sequencing adapters. Sequencing of libraries was performed on Illumina HiSeq 2500 (2x100 bp) or NovaSeq (2x150 bp). The original methods were these. MIGEC was used to demultiplex reads and collapse the reads into UMI consensus sequences, and MiXCR was used for V(D)J alignment. Vaccine-responding clonotypes were identified with edgeR using replicate PBMC samples, with FDR below 0.01 and a log2 fold change above 5 up to day 15 being required. CD4 or CD8 identity was assigned to each bulk clonotype according to whether the clonotype was present at higher abundance in the sequenced CD4 repertoire or the sequenced CD8 repertoire. The raw public reads went through TCRdb reprocessing: fastp at Q25, MiXCR clone calling, in-frame beta chains kept. A single entry per CDR3 protein holds the most common genes and DNA from its merged rows. These V and J calls originate from TCRdb's pipeline instead of the authors' own analysis. This sample comprises around 320,000 distinct CDR3 sequences, over 3.5% of them detected only once. Approximately 19% of the sample goes to the ten largest clones.

Study-level results and caveats: Computational filtering was needed because FACS-sorted repertoires could contain abundant contaminating clonotypes from the bulk population. Because the study included only two donors, the extent to which the findings can be generalized is limited. A small share of clonotypes occurred in both CD4 and CD8 compartments, likely arising from convergent recombination. The secondary T-cell response was found to be weaker but faster than the primary response, with a peak reached on day 5 rather than on day 15. Most clones expanded after primary vaccination were re-detected after the booster (96% of CD4 and roughly 85% of CD8), suggesting broad memory maintenance.

The treatment or condition label of this sample denotes: live attenuated yellow fever vaccine strain. Two biological replicates of bulk PBMCs were collected at each blood-draw timepoint. A standard Ficoll-Paque protocol was used to isolate PBMCs from peripheral blood. TriZol was used to extract RNA from bulk PBMCs, CD4 and CD8 fractions, and dextramer-positive and dextramer-negative fractions. This clonotype was seen only a few times. Its antigen remains unidentified. Base-call qualities are not available, and no considerably larger clone is one nucleotide away. The TCR comes from a man between 18 and 35 years old who received the YFV17D yellow fever vaccine. Sample: PBMCs, taken 15 days after the yellow fever booster vaccination. The chain is made from TRBV7-3 and TRBJ2-3; a weak D assignment points to TRBD2 (5 bases agree). The DNA sequence is given as TGTGCCAGCAGCCCTCGACTACACACAGATACGCAGTATTTT. Translated, it gives CASSPRLHTDTQYF.